This T cell receptor beta chain originates from a study of shared clonotypes between healthy human individuals. Overall study: Used for every donor were three CD4 naive, three CD4 memory, two CD8 naive and one CD8 memory plate. Study-wide results and limits: Generation probability values for non-shared clonotypes were lower than those for clonotypes shared by all four donors.

This CDR3 region has 17 residues. Trimming pared 4 bases from V and 3 bases from J, leaving 19 bases between. Germline-derived CDR1 and CDR2 are SGHDN and FVKESK. With respect to this clone: Its antigen is unidentified.

TCRdb's table, derived via immunoSEQ multiplex PCR, lists solely in-frame clones and lacks some. The sample holds about 1,500,000 clones, roughly 97% seen once. The sequencing sample was made of naive CD4+ T cells sorted from blood. Noted subset: CD45RA+ positively selected. The chain carries TRBV14 and TRBJ2-1; the D gene is possibly TRBD2 (5 bases). This TCR was recovered from a man aged 30-40 years in good health. Written as DNA, the CDR3 is TGTGCCAGCAGCCCGCACCGGGGATCCCACCTCTACAATGAGCAGTTCTTC. Protein sequence: CASSPHRGSHLYNEQFF.